This section outlines one TCR beta chain sequence together with its context. Its antigen has not been determined. No base quality values were provided; no much bigger clone lies one nucleotide off. Donors were healthy HIV-negative adults with no recently reported acute infections or vaccinations. Every donor was a Caucasian adult residing in Nashville, Tennessee, USA. CD4+ T cells were enriched through magnetic negative selection, after which naive cells were positively selected on CD45RA and the remaining negative fraction served as the memory subset. After blood collection by leukapheresis, PBMCs were isolated using Ficoll-Histopaque density gradient centrifugation and then cryopreserved in the vapor phase of liquid nitrogen. Analytical flow cytometry was used to check the purity and quantity of each magnetically sorted T cell population. Genomic DNA was isolated from every sorted fraction and measured by UV absorbance on a Nanodrop 2000c.

The sample comes from a study of shared clonotypes between healthy human individuals (TCRdb year 2020). In terms of the full investigation: The cohort included three men and a couple of women between 18 and 49 years of age. Per donor, three plates each were used for CD4 naive and CD4 memory, two for CD8 naive, and one for CD8 memory. Blood TCR repertoires of a handful of healthy adults were deeply sequenced to estimate repertoire size and the extent of clonotype sharing between individuals. To increase sequencing depth and limit assay-specific biases, TCR repertoire library preparation and sequencing were carried out by different laboratories using diverse techniques. Each donor's leukapheresis produced roughly between roughly 0.85 and 10 billion PBMCs.

Taken from cysteine to phenylalanine, the CDR3 has 17 residues. Here the CDR3 DNA is all that survives: 51 bases in frame from base 1. V lost 0 bases and J lost 4 bases, and the count of bases not matched to a germline gene is 7. CDR1 is given as LGHNA and CDR2 as YSLEER, both from the germline V gene. Using the deep immunoSEQ assay, TCR CDR3 regions were amplified from genomic DNA by multiplex PCR. Extracted genomic DNA from each cell subset was distributed evenly across all wells of several immunoSEQ 96-well plates, and each plate was treated as a replicate. For sorted subsets, roughly 200 ng of genomic DNA, equivalent to tens of thousands of T cell genomes, went into each replicate PCR. The purified libraries were quantified using a Qubit 3.0 fluorometer, sized with a Bioanalyzer 2100, and then quantified again using the KAPA Library Quantification kit. Each immunoSEQ 96-well plate was sequenced on its own single-read 150-cycle Illumina NextSeq 550 flow cell. The authors' analysis ran thus. Because the immunoSEQ output included only junctional sequences and no quality scores, the filtering could not be the same as the filtering used for full-length reads. To assign V/J genes and CDR3, sequences were annotated against IMGT germline references using PyIR, a Python wrapper for IgBLAST v1.9. Any read was removed if the V/J assignment was weak (E-value above 1e-6), the CDR3 was missing, or the read contained stop codons, out-of-frame junctions, or ambiguous translated residues. V3J clonotypes were defined as sequences sharing an identical inferred V gene, J gene, and CDR3 amino acid sequence. Percentage overlap between repertoires was calculated by dividing the number of shared unique clonotypes by the size of the smaller repertoire. RTK rarefaction, the Chao1 estimator, and Recon v2.1 estimates of unobserved clonotypes were used to assess repertoire richness. For all TCRbeta clonotypes obtained by the gDNA method from a few donors, generation probabilities were computed with OLGA. TCRdb carries this immuneACCESS record with in-frame sequences only. Its versions omit some clonotypes, under half of them owing to an unresolved V gene in the studies checked, with the rest unexplained. V and J calls and clone size are given by that table; D and trimming were obtained from the DNA. The sample profile shows around 2,000,000 clones; around 95% of them were found once. Roughly 0.13% of the sample comes from the top ten.

Summary of the overall study and its limitations: Based on pairwise subsampling, the degree of clonotype sharing among donors was expected to be affected by sequencing depth. Higher generation probabilities were observed for clonotypes shared by all four sorted-subset donors than for non-shared clonotypes. Incomplete sequencing was indicated by rarefaction of sorted-subset datasets, despite the large sequencing depth. Because the study included only a small number of donors, the genetic and exposure-history diversity represented was limited. Larger estimated clonotype richness was generally found for naive subsets than for memory subsets. Sampling was restricted to blood, and TCR repertoires in tissues likely differ from the TCR repertoires found in blood. When several donors were compared, the shared fraction of clonotypes was around 5.1% for naive CD4, 3.5% to 4% for naive CD8, roughly 2.5% for memory CD4, and around 0.37% for memory CD8.

The sequence was collected from a young man in good health. The sample consisted of naive CD4+ T cells sorted from blood. The cell subset or site label, as the study defines it: CD45RA+ positively selected. The V gene is TRBV4-3 and the J gene is TRBJ2-1, with 9 bases in between that match TRBD2. The CDR3: CASSQDLASGMYNEQFF. The DNA sequence is as follows: TGCGCCAGCAGCCAAGATCTGGCTAGCGGGATGTACAATGAGCAGTTCTTC.